These 6 T cell receptor beta chains originate from one sample sequenced in a study of CD8 T cell repertoires and HIV-1 epitope variants. Some clones are missing from TCRdb's copy, which holds only in-frame ones; the method was immunoSEQ multiplex PCR. The table has about 90,000 clones, roughly four fifths seen once. The sample taken for sequencing was uncultured baseline CD8+ T cells from peripheral blood mononuclear cells (PBMCs). The receptors here all came from a male donor with HIV.

This clone was counted only a few times. The chain carries TRBV4-1 and TRBJ1-3, with D uncertain. CDR1 and CDR2 (germline): MGHRA, YSYEKL. CDR3 length: 14 amino acids. The V end was cut by 0 bases, the J end by 0 bases, with 3 bases between. CDR3 DNA: TGCGCCAGCAGCCAAGAACTCTCTGGAAACACCATATATTTT. The encoded protein is CASSQELSGNTIYF.

In this sample, this clone turned up a few times. This chain joins TRBV5-5 and TRBJ2-7; D gene uncertain. CDR3 length: 14 residues. The germline CDR1 and CDR2 sequences are SGHKS and YYEKEE (reference sequence). V lost 4 bases and J 4 bases, leaving 15 bases between the germline ends. CDR3 sequence (DNA): TGTGCCAGCAGCCTCGGGCAGCGATATTACGAGCAGTACTTC. Protein: CASSLGQRYYEQYF.

The chain has TRBV2 and TRBJ2-1, with 11 bases fitting TRBD2. The CDR3 sequence is 15 residues long. V shed 8 bases, J shed 4 bases, and the junction held 7 bases outside the gene matches. Germline CDR1 is SNHLY and CDR2 is FYNNEI. The CDR3 is CASRSLAGGYNEQFF. The DNA of the CDR3 is TGTGCCAGCCGGTCCTTAGCGGGGGGGTACAATGAGCAGTTCTTC.

This clone was seen a handful of times. The chain links TRBV4-3 to TRBJ2-3; D not certain. CDR1 LGHNA and CDR2 YSLEER come from the germline V gene. The CDR3 covers 13 residues. V was trimmed by 0 bases and J by 3 bases, leaving 4 bases between them. As DNA, the CDR3 is TGCGCCAGCAGCCAAGAAAGTACAGATACGCAGTATTTT. Translated: CASSQESTDTQYF.

This chain links TRBV7-9 with TRBJ1-3; D ambiguous. The CDR3 contains 12 residues. The V gene lost 5 bases and the J gene lost 6 bases, with 8 bases spanning the gap. The V gene's germline CDR1 is SEHNR and CDR2 FQNEAQ (reference sequence). The CDR3 DNA sequence: TGTGCCAGCAGCCCCCCCACAAACACCATATATTTT. This gives the protein CASSPPTNTIYF.

The chain carries TRBV28 and TRBJ1-5; the D is unclear. V lost 4 bases and J lost 0, with 4 bases in between. CDR1 and CDR2 from the germline V gene are MDHEN and SYDVKM. The CDR3 has 13 residues. The CDR3 DNA follows: TGTGCCAGCAGTTACCGTAGCAATCAGCCCCAGCATTTT. Protein sequence: CASSYRSNQPQHF.